The 19 T cell receptor beta chains below all came from one sample that was sequenced in a study of T-cell reconstitution after alpha-beta-depleted transplantation in children. Researchers prepared the TCRbeta library using unique molecular identifiers, the study reports. TCRdb re-analysed the PCR reads in MiXCR, keeping a single row per CDR3 protein. The table shows 200,000 to 250,000 distinct CDR3 sequences, with 12% occurring only once. The material sequenced was PBMCs from the stem cell graft donor, taken from the stem cell graft. All receptors come from a human donor who donated a stem cell graft to a child with acute lymphoblastic leukemia.

This clonotype appeared many times. The rearrangement joins TRBV27 to TRBJ2-7, with D possibly TRBD1 on 5 matching bases. The CDR3 is made up of 13 amino acids. Germline CDR1 is MNHEY and CDR2 is SMNVEV (reference sequence). Trimming pared 6 bases from V and 2 bases from J, leaving 11 bases between. Here the CDR3 reads CASRGAVTYEQYF. As DNA, the CDR3 is TGTGCCAGCAGAGGGGCAGTAACCTACGAGCAGTACTTC.

This clonotype was counted ten times or more. This sequence joins TRBV27 and TRBJ2-3; TRBD2 matches at 7 bases. This CDR3 is 10 amino acids long. V gave up 11 bases and J gave up 4 bases; unmatched junction bases: 0. Germline V gene sequence: CDR1 MNHEY, CDR2 SMNVEV (reference sequence). The CDR3 DNA sequence: TGTGCCGCGGGAGCAGATACGCAGTATTTT. Translated, it gives CAAGADTQYF.

The sample holds many counts of this clonotype. The chain links TRBV7-6 to TRBJ2-7; no definite D call. Per the germline V gene, CDR1 is SGHVS and CDR2 is FNYEAQ. Trimming took off 5 bases at V and 5 bases at J, with 16 bases between the two ends. This CDR3 has 14 amino acids. The CDR3 region is CASSDLDGWDEQYF. Written as DNA, the CDR3 is TGTGCCAGCAGCGACCTGGACGGCTGGGACGAGCAGTACTTC.

This clonotype was counted many times. This chain links TRBV28 with TRBJ2-3, with 9 bases that match TRBD1. Trimming at V came to 8 bases and at J to 6 bases, leaving 9 bases not matched to a gene. This CDR3 has 14 residues. The germline gives CDR1 MDHEN, CDR2 SYDVKM. The CDR3 sequence: CASSNRGLKDTQYF. The CDR3 DNA reads TGTGCCAGCTCAAACAGGGGGCTCAAGGATACGCAGTATTTT. Combining the CDR3 with reference TRBV28 and TRBJ2-3 gives the whole variable domain DVKVTQSSRYLVKRTGEKVFLECVQDMDHENMFWYRQDPGLGLRLIYFSYDVKMKEKGDIPEGYSVSREKKERFSLILESASTNQTSMYLCASSNRGLKDTQYFGPGTRLTVL.

This clonotype was observed at least ten times. The rearrangement uses TRBV14 and TRBJ1-1, with TRBD1 matching 7 bases. V lost 4 bases, J lost 2 bases, and 10 bases stayed unmatched. The CDR3 is 16 amino acids. Per germline, CDR1 SGHDN and CDR2 FVKESK. DNA for the CDR3: TGTGCCAGCAGCCTCCTCGGGACAGCCTTAAACACTGAAGCTTTCTTT. The encoded protein is CASSLLGTALNTEAFF. Supplemented by reference TRBV14 and TRBJ1-1, the full variable domain reads EAGVTQFPSHSVIEKGQTVTLRCDPISGHDNLYWYRRVMGKEIKFLLHFVKESKQDESGMPNNRFLAERTGGTYSTLKVQPAELEDSGVYFCASSLLGTALNTEAFFGQGTRLTVV.

This clonotype was observed at least ten times. CDR3 nucleotide sequence: TGCGCCAGCAGCCAAGTACCCACAGGGATCTACGAGCAGTACTTC. It encodes CASSQVPTGIYEQYF. The rearrangement links TRBV4-3 to TRBJ2-7, with TRBD1 as a possible D gene (6 bases). The V and J ends lost 1 base and 3 bases respectively, with 13 bases between them. The CDR3 totals 15 residues. CDR1 is LGHNA, CDR2 YSLEER, per germline.

This clonotype was counted many times. The rearrangement uses TRBV5-1 and TRBJ2-3; 8 bases agree with TRBD1. The CDR3 is made up of 14 amino acids. V gave up 3 bases and J gave up 6 bases; unmatched junction bases: 6. Germline V CDR1 and CDR2: SGHRS, YFSETQ. CDR3 coding DNA: TGCGCCAGCAGCTCCCGGACAGGGAGGGATACGCAGTATTTT. Its protein product is CASSSRTGRDTQYF.

This clonotype was found many times. The V call is TRBV12-3 or TRBV12-4, the J call TRBJ2-5; the match to TRBD1 covers 10 bases. The V gene end was trimmed by 3 bases and the J gene end by 2 bases; junction bases not matched to a gene: 3. This CDR3 comprises 15 residues. The CDR3 coding sequence is TGTGCCAGCAGTTTGGGGACAGGGGTTCAAGAGACCCAGTACTTC. Residues: CASSLGTGVQETQYF.

Ten or more counts support this clonotype. This chain links TRBV12-3 or TRBV12-4 with TRBJ1-1; D remains ambiguous. Trimming stripped 3 bases from V and 6 bases from J, with 11 bases between. The CDR3 totals 13 residues. The CDR3 DNA sequence: TGTGCCAGCAGTTTCCAACTAAGGGCTGAAGCTTTCTTT. It yields the protein CASSFQLRAEAFF.

This clonotype was counted at least ten times. The rearrangement joins TRBV20-1 to TRBJ2-1; D not certain. CDR3 length equals 15 residues. Germline values: CDR1 DFQATT, CDR2 SNEGSKA (reference sequence). V was shortened by 0 bases and J by 2 bases, with 11 bases between the two germline ends. In DNA form, the CDR3 reads TGCAGTGCTAGAGAACCCGGCGCCCCCTACAATGAGCAGTTCTTC. This codes for CSAREPGAPYNEQFF.

This clonotype has ten or more counts. The chain has TRBV5-1 and TRBJ1-2; unclear D gene. Germline V CDR1 and CDR2: SGHRS, YFSETQ. CDR3 length equals 14 residues. Trimming left V 2 bases short and J 0 bases short, with 8 bases between. The CDR3 spells CASSFNSANYGYTF. CDR3 bases: TGCGCCAGCAGCTTTAACAGTGCTAACTATGGCTACACCTTC.

This clonotype occurred many times. The V and J genes are TRBV20-1 and TRBJ2-3; 10 nucleotides agree with TRBD1. Germline V gene data show CDR1 as DFQATT and CDR2 as SNEGSKA (reference sequence). The CDR3 is made up of 17 amino acids. V shed 0 bases, J shed 5 bases, and the junction held 11 bases outside the gene matches. This chain's CDR3 is CSARDQLGDRGKDTQYF. As DNA, the CDR3 is TGCAGTGCTAGAGATCAGTTAGGGGACAGGGGAAAAGATACGCAGTATTTT.

This clonotype was recorded many times. This sequence joins TRBV6-5 and TRBJ2-7; tentative D call: TRBD2 (7 bases). V shed 2 bases and J shed 6 bases, with 11 bases lying between them. CDR1 is MNHEY, CDR2 SVGAGI, per germline. This CDR3 has 13 amino acids. CDR3 amino acids: CASSYAGEGEQYF. CDR3 in DNA: TGTGCCAGCAGTTACGCAGGGGAGGGCGAGCAGTACTTC.

The chain couples TRBV4-2 to TRBJ2-7, with TRBD2 matching 7 bases. The V gene end was trimmed by 0 bases and the J gene end by 2 bases; junction bases not matched to a gene: 4. Germline V gives CDR1 LGHNA, CDR2 YNFKEQ. This CDR3 is built from 15 residues. Here the CDR3 reads CASSQETGGPYEQYF. The CDR3, as DNA: TGTGCCAGCAGCCAAGAGACGGGGGGACCCTACGAGCAGTACTTC.

This clonotype was counted ten times or more. CDR3 region: CASSLGGASNQPQHF. The CDR3 region has the DNA TGTGCCAGCAGCCTGGGGGGGGCTAGCAATCAGCCCCAGCATTTT. V and J are TRBV5-5 and TRBJ1-5, with D possibly TRBD1 on 6 matching bases. Germline V gene data show CDR1 as SGHKS and CDR2 as YYEKEE (reference sequence). There are 15 residues in the CDR3. Trimming cost V 4 bases and J 0 bases, with 11 bases left between them.

This clonotype was seen ten or more times. This chain connects TRBV7-9 to TRBJ2-3, with 7 bases lining up with TRBD1. The V and J ends lost 4 bases and 4 bases, in that order; junction bases with no gene match: 8. The CDR3 sequence is 15 residues long. Germline V gene data show CDR1 as SEHNR and CDR2 as FQNEAQ (reference sequence). CDR3 amino acids: CASSSRDSSPDTQYF. CDR3 DNA sequence: TGTGCCAGCAGCTCACGGGACAGTTCGCCAGATACGCAGTATTTT.

CDR3 DNA sequence: TGCGCCAGCAGCCAAGATGTCGGGGGCACCCGCTCTAACTATGGCTACACCTTC. Its protein is CASSQDVGGTRSNYGYTF. This chain connects TRBV4-3 to TRBJ1-2, with a tentative D call TRBD1 (6 bases). Looked up from germline, CDR1 is LGHNA and CDR2 is YSLEER. V gave up 0 bases and J gave up 0 bases, with 17 bases separating them. The CDR3 totals 18 residues.

This clonotype has at least ten counts. V and J are TRBV7-8 and TRBJ2-7; no definite D call. CDR1 SGHVS and CDR2 FQNEAQ come from the germline V gene. The length of the CDR3 is 14 residues. Trimming removed 0 bases from V and 3 bases from J, with 9 bases in between. The DNA of the CDR3 is TGTGCCAGCAGCTTAGCGAGAGGAGTCTACGAGCAGTACTTC. Protein sequence: CASSLARGVYEQYF. Drawing the rest from reference TRBV7-8 and TRBJ2-7, the complete variable domain is GAGVSQSPRYKVAKRGQDVALRCDPISGHVSLFWYQQALGQGPEFLTYFQNEAQLDKSGLPSDRFFAERPEGSVSTLKIQRTQQEDSAVYLCASSLARGVYEQYFGPGTRLTVT.

This clonotype has ten or more counts. This chain links TRBV14 with TRBJ2-5; D is unclear. This CDR3 has 15 residues. CDR1 SGHDN and CDR2 FVKESK come from the germline V gene. V lost 4 bases and J lost 5, with 17 bases in between. The CDR3 reads CASSPRPSARETQYF. CDR3 DNA sequence: TGTGCCAGCAGCCCCCGCCCGAGCGCGAGGGAGACCCAGTACTTC.